Each of the 18 T cell receptor beta chains below was sequenced from the same sample in a study of regulatory T cells in long-lasting Graves disease. Libraries of TCR beta came from iRepertoire HTBI primers plus Arm-PCR of CDR3 regions. TCRdb passed the multiplex PCR reads through MiXCR, listing each CDR3 protein once. The sample contains around 450,000 distinct CDR3 sequences, about 16% of which appear only once. Time point: newly diagnosed GD, antithyroid drugs for less than 3 months. Making the TCR library involved RNA that had been extracted from PBMCs. These data are also associated with another study on T cells in Graves' hyperthyroidism and ophthalmopathy.

The sequencing used peripheral blood mononuclear cells (PBMCs), collected at new diagnosis, from a patient treated with antithyroid drugs. The receptors were sampled from a woman in her 30s with Graves disease.

The table lists this clonotype with many counts. The rearrangement joins TRBV2 to TRBJ1-1; no clear D. The CDR3 consists of 14 residues. Germline loops: CDR1 SNHLY, CDR2 FYNNEI. Trimming cost V 2 bases and J 5 bases, with 12 bases left between them. The CDR3 DNA reads as TGTGCCAGCAGTGAAAAGGAGAGTGGAACTGAAGCTTTCTTT. Its protein is CASSEKESGTEAFF.

The rearrangement uses TRBV6-2 or TRBV6-3 and TRBJ2-3, with D possibly called TRBD1 or TRBD2 (5 bases each). The CDR3 contains 14 residues. Trimming shortened V by 10 bases and J by 6 bases, and 20 bases separated the two germline ends. Germline V gives CDR1 MNHEY, CDR2 SVGEGT. The CDR3 reads CATGRDFGADTQYF. In DNA, the CDR3 is TGTGCCACCGGCAGAGATTTCGGGGCGGATACGCAGTATTTT.

The chain has TRBV20-1 and TRBJ1-2; unclear D gene. The germline gives CDR1 DFQATT, CDR2 SNEGSKA (reference sequence). The CDR3 runs 13 residues. The V gene lost 0 bases and the J gene lost 3 bases, with 8 bases spanning the gap. Written as DNA, the CDR3 is TGCAGTGCTAGAGACCAGAGGTACTATGGCTACACCTTC. Protein product: CSARDQRYYGYTF.

This clonotype was picked up a small number of times. J is TRBJ1-4 and V is TRBV14; D perhaps matches TRBD1 (6 bases). Trimming took 2 bases from V and 8 from J, leaving 15 bases between them. Germline CDR1 SGHDN, CDR2 FVKESK. The CDR3 has 15 amino acids. As DNA, the CDR3 is TGTGCCAGCAGCCAATTCGGGGGGGCTGACGAAAAACTGTTTTTT. Residues: CASSQFGGADEKLFF.

The V and J genes are TRBV9 and TRBJ2-3, with D uncertain. V lost 5 bases to trimming and J lost 2 bases, with 12 bases between them. Germline V lookup: CDR1 SGDLS, CDR2 YYNGEE. This CDR3 comprises 14 residues. CDR3 in DNA: TGTGCCAGCAGGGGGAACAAGATCACAGATACGCAGTATTTT. It is translated as CASRGNKITDTQYF.

There are a few counts of this clonotype. The V and J genes are TRBV4-1 and TRBJ1-3; possibly TRBD1 for D (5 bases). CDR3 length equals 15 residues. From germline, CDR1 is MGHRA and CDR2 YSYEKL. V dropped 3 bases and J dropped 5 bases, with 14 bases sitting between them. The CDR3 DNA reads as TGCGCCAGCAGCCACCCCCTCAGGGACCGAAACACCATATATTTT. It encodes CASSHPLRDRNTIYF.

This clonotype appeared a few times. The rearrangement joins TRBV11-1 to TRBJ2-7; D unresolved. The germline CDR1 and CDR2 sequences are SGHAT and FQDESV (reference sequence). V dropped 7 bases and J dropped 3 bases, with 16 bases sitting between them. CDR3 length: 14 amino acids. The DNA for the CDR3 is TGTGCCAGCACCCCCAATGGGGTGAACTACGAGCAGTACTTC. This codes for CASTPNGVNYEQYF. The full variable domain, its missing parts supplied by reference TRBV11-1 and TRBJ2-7, is EAEVAQSPRYKITEKSQAVAFWCDPISGHATLYWYRQILGQGPELLVQFQDESVVDDSQLPKDRFSAERLKGVDSTLKIQPAELGDSAMYLCASTPNGVNYEQYFGPGTRLTVT.

The chain joins TRBV11-2 to TRBJ2-1, with TRBD1 matching over 7 bases. Germline CDR1 is SGHAT and CDR2 is FQNNGV. The ends lost 4 bases at V and 3 bases at J; junction bases unmatched: 6. The CDR3 is made up of 15 amino acids. CDR3 amino acids: CASSYAGTDYNEQFF. The CDR3 DNA reads as TGTGCCAGCAGCTACGCCGGGACAGACTACAATGAGCAGTTCTTC.

This clonotype has ten or more counts. The gene calls are TRBV28 and TRBJ2-7; D is unclear. V was trimmed by 6 bases and J by 1 base, leaving 16 bases between them. Per germline, CDR1 MDHEN and CDR2 SYDVKM. This CDR3 is 15 amino acids long. CDR3 in amino acids: CASRPGVGMSYEQYF. In nucleotides, the CDR3 is TGTGCCAGCAGACCCGGCGTTGGGATGTCCTACGAGCAGTACTTC. Combining the CDR3 with reference TRBV28 and TRBJ2-7 gives the whole variable domain DVKVTQSSRYLVKRTGEKVFLECVQDMDHENMFWYRQDPGLGLRLIYFSYDVKMKEKGDIPEGYSVSREKKERFSLILESASTNQTSMYLCASRPGVGMSYEQYFGPGTRLTVT.

This clonotype has at least ten counts. V and J are TRBV7-2 and TRBJ1-1, with D possibly TRBD1 on 5 matching bases. The CDR3 runs 15 residues. In germline, CDR1 is SGHTA, CDR2 FQGNSA. V lost 5 bases and J lost 5, with 18 bases in between. The CDR3 protein is CASSRLRGEGTEAFF. The CDR3, as DNA: TGTGCCAGCAGCCGCCTACGAGGGGAGGGAACTGAAGCTTTCTTT.

This clonotype was observed at least ten times. The chain recombines TRBV12-5 with TRBJ2-7; 9 positions agree with TRBD2. Germline CDR1 LGHNT, CDR2 FRNRAP. The CDR3 sequence is 15 residues long. Trimming at V came to 1 base and at J to 4 bases, leaving 5 bases not matched to a gene. The CDR3 region has the DNA TGTGCTAGTGGTTTGGGGCTAGCGGGATTATACGAGCAGTACTTC. Amino acids: CASGLGLAGLYEQYF.

This clonotype was observed at least ten times. The V call is TRBV5-1, the J call TRBJ2-3, with TRBD2 identical over 14 bases. Germline CDR1 SGHRS, CDR2 YFSETQ. Losses at the gene ends were 2 bases for V and 6 bases for J; bases not matched to a gene: 11. CDR3 length: 18 amino acids. The CDR3 nucleotides are TGCGCCAGCAGCTTCTCTGGACTAGCGGGGGGAACCACCGATACGCAGTATTTT. Translating gives CASSFSGLAGGTTDTQYF.

This clonotype has more than one count but fewer than ten. The rearrangement uses TRBV7-3 and TRBJ2-2, with 7 bases fitting TRBD1. CDR3 length equals 17 residues. The ends lost 4 bases at V and 8 bases at J; junction bases unmatched: 16. The germline CDR1 and CDR2 sequences are SGHTA and FQGTGA. The CDR3 sequence: CASSYLPDRAWGGELFF. The CDR3 nucleotides are TGTGCCAGCAGCTACCTCCCTGACAGGGCTTGGGGAGGGGAGCTGTTTTTT.

In its sample, this clonotype was seen a few times. The rearrangement links TRBV20-1 to TRBJ1-5; D remains ambiguous. Germline V CDR1 and CDR2: DFQATT, SNEGSKA (reference sequence). The V and J ends lost 4 bases and 0 bases respectively, with 7 bases between them. The CDR3 has 13 amino acids. In DNA form, the CDR3 reads TGCAGTGCTAAAACAGTTAGCAATCAGCCCCAGCATTTT. Translated, it gives CSAKTVSNQPQHF.

This clonotype was counted many times. This rearrangement joins TRBV11-2 to TRBJ1-1; D possibly corresponds to TRBD1 (5 bases). Per the germline V gene, CDR1 is SGHAT and CDR2 is FQNNGV. Trimming took 8 bases from V and 3 from J, leaving 19 bases between them. CDR3 length: 15 residues. The CDR3 sequence is CASWLGPTADTEAFF. The CDR3 nucleotides read TGTGCCAGCTGGCTGGGACCAACAGCGGACACTGAAGCTTTCTTT.

The chain recombines TRBV4-1 with TRBJ2-3; 10 positions match TRBD2. V shed 0 bases, J shed 5 bases, and the junction held 8 bases outside the gene matches. This CDR3 has 17 residues. Germline values: CDR1 MGHRA, CDR2 YSYEKL. The CDR3 protein is CASSQEVTAGGQDTQYF. DNA for the CDR3: TGCGCCAGCAGCCAAGAGGTAACAGCGGGAGGGCAAGATACGCAGTATTTT.

This clonotype was counted only a few times. V is TRBV9 and J is TRBJ2-7; 8 positions agree with TRBD1. CDR1 is SGDLS, CDR2 YYNGEE, per germline. This CDR3 is built from 15 residues. J gave up 5 bases and V 4 bases, and 11 bases lay outside the gene matches. CDR3 nucleotides: TGTGCCAGCAGCACCCGAGGCGACAGGGGCGACGAGCAGTACTTC. It yields the protein CASSTRGDRGDEQYF.

At least ten counts were recorded for this clonotype. The CDR3, as DNA: TGCGCCAGCAGCCGCCCTCAGGAGGGGGACGGAGCTAATGAAAAACTGTTTTTT. This gives the protein CASSRPQEGDGANEKLFF. The J gene is TRBJ1-4, the V gene TRBV4-1; a possible D gene is TRBD1 (6 bases). Germline values: CDR1 MGHRA, CDR2 YSYEKL. V lost 4 bases and J lost 3, with 21 bases in between. The CDR3 extends over 18 amino acids.